Listed here are 7 T cell receptor beta chains from one sample, sequenced in a study of cytomegalovirus exposure and HLA in healthy donors. PCR employed 60 Vbeta and 13 Jbeta primers. Clones were sequenced by immunoSEQ multiplex PCR, and TCRdb holds only the in-frame ones, with some missing. The sample yields some 29,000 clones, 35% to 50% seen once. The sequencing input was PBMCs. These receptors came from a woman aged 45-65 years in good health and CMV-seronegative.

V gene TRBV6-5 combines with J gene TRBJ1-2, with a weak D call TRBD1 (6 bases). Deletions cut 2 bases from V and 4 bases from J, with 11 bases between. The CDR3 runs 14 residues. Germline CDR1 and CDR2: MNHEY and SVGAGI. The CDR3 DNA sequence: TGTGCCAGCAGTTACGGACAGACCAGCTATGGCTACACCTTC. Amino acids: CASSYGQTSYGYTF.

CDR3 bases: TGTGCCTCCTCCGGGACTTGGGCCTACAATGAGCAGTTCTTC. Protein: CASSGTWAYNEQFF. The chain employs TRBV30 and TRBJ2-1, with D possibly TRBD2 on 6 matching bases. Trimming took 7 bases from V and 2 from J, leaving 15 bases between them. Germline values: CDR1 GTSNPN, CDR2 SVGIG (reference sequence). There are 14 residues in the CDR3.

This clone was detected a few times. This chain links TRBV7-8 with TRBJ2-4, with D possibly TRBD2 on 6 matching bases. Per the germline V gene, CDR1 is SGHVS and CDR2 is FQNEAQ. Trimming left V 5 bases short and J 4 bases short, with 15 bases between. This CDR3 contains 15 residues. CDR3: CASSPPGGGKNIQYF. CDR3 sequence (DNA): TGTGCCAGCAGCCCCCCGGGCGGAGGGAAAAACATTCAGTACTTC.

This chain connects TRBV4-2 to TRBJ1-5; 7 nucleotides agree with TRBD1. The V gene end was trimmed by 0 bases and the J gene end by 0 bases; junction bases not matched to a gene: 5. This CDR3 has 17 residues. Germline CDR1 and CDR2: LGHNA and YNFKEQ. This CDR3 is CASSQDRAGGSNQPQHF. In DNA form, the CDR3 reads TGTGCCAGCAGCCAAGATAGGGCAGGGGGTAGCAATCAGCCCCAGCATTTT.

The V call is TRBV6-5, the J call TRBJ1-2; weak D call: TRBD1 (6 bases). There are 13 residues in the CDR3. The germline V and J ends were trimmed by 5 bases and 5 bases, with 12 bases remaining between them. Germline V gene lookup returns CDR1 MNHEY and CDR2 SVGAGI. DNA for the CDR3: TGTGCCAGCAGTCCCCTAGGGGGTTATGGCTACACCTTC. It codes for CASSPLGGYGYTF.

This clone showed up just a few times. V gene TRBV6-4 combines with J gene TRBJ1-6, with TRBD1 matching over 8 bases. CDR1 is MRHNA, CDR2 SNTAGT, per germline. The J segment lost 0 bases and the V segment lost 2 bases, leaving 3 bases of the junction unmatched. The CDR3 contains 17 residues. This chain's CDR3 is CASSDRTGSSYNSPLHF. CDR3 coding DNA: TGTGCCAGCAGTGACCGGACAGGGAGCTCCTATAATTCACCCCTCCACTTT.

J is TRBJ2-1 and V is TRBV5-1, with TRBD2 identical over 8 bases. The length of the CDR3 is 15 residues. CDR1 and CDR2 (germline): SGHRS, YFSETQ. V shed 4 bases, J shed 2 bases, and the junction held 5 bases outside the gene matches. CDR3 in DNA: TGCGCCAGCAGCGGTCCACTAGCGGCCTACAATGAGCAGTTCTTC. This translates into CASSGPLAAYNEQFF.